This T cell receptor beta chain was identified in a study of T cell responses to AZD1222 COVID-19 vaccine. Study observations and caveats: Baseline seropositivity characterized only six AZD1222 recipients.

Profiling relied on immunoSEQ multiplex PCR, and the TCRdb table lists in-frame clones only, not all of them. The sample carries fewer than 200,000 clones, roughly 90% recorded once. A remark on this clone: Antigen: not known.

From germline, CDR1 is PRHDT and CDR2 FYEKMQ (reference sequence). The V gene lost 2 bases and the J gene lost 3 bases, with 8 bases spanning the gap. The CDR3 runs to 15 residues. The specimen was peripheral blood, collected 28 days after the second AZD1222 dose. The receptor comes from an adult who received the AZD1222 COVID-19 vaccine. The V call is TRBV13, the J call TRBJ1-6; unclear D gene. The CDR3 sequence: CASSLTTDYNSPLHF. Here the CDR3 DNA reads TGTGCCAGCAGCTTAACTACGGACTATAATTCACCCCTCCACTTT. The full variable domain, rest sourced from reference TRBV13 and TRBJ1-6, is AAGVIQSPRHLIKEKRETATLKCYPIPRHDTVYWYQQGPGQDPQFLISFYEKMQSDKGSIPDRFSAQQFSDYHSELNMSSLELGDSALYFCASSLTTDYNSPLHFGNGTRLTVT.